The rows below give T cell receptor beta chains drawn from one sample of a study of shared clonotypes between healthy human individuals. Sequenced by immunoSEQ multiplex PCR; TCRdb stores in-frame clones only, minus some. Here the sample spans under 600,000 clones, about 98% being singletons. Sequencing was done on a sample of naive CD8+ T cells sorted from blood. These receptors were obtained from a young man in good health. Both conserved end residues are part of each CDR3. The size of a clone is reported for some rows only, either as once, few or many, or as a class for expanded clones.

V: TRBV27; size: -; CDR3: CASSFGTGAFEQYF
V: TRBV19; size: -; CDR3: CASSISPGGFYEQYF
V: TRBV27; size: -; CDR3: CASSYQATDTQYF
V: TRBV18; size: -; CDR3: CASSPSAENPYEQYF
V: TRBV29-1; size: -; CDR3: CSVEEQREAYNEQFF
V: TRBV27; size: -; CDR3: CASSLSPSGTYNEQFF
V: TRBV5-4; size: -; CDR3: CASTRSGDGYTF
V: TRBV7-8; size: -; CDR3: CASSSPPSGTGSSTDTQYF
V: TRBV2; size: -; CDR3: CASSAGTGLSQYF
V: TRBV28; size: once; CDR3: CASSFDRGRGYTEAFF
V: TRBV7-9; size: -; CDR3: CASSLETLIYGYTF
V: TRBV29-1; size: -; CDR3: CSAKGGSSYNEQFF
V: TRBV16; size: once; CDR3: CASSPRLSYEQYF
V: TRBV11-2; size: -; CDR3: CASKPLRGPNTGELFF
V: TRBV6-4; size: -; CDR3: CASSDGFGDEKLFF
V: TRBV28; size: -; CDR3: CASRHNRGKNTEAFF
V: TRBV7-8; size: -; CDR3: CASSPSGGEQYF
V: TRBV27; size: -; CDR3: CASSPWTGEETQYF
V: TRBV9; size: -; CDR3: CASSVGGQAYEQYF
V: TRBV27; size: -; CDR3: CASSSGRLSYEQYF
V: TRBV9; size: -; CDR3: CASWGRGRTGANVLTF
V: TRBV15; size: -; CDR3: CATSRVTSPNTEAFF
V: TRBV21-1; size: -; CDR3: CASSKIPGTTNTGELFF